This TCR beta chain was retrieved from a study of regulatory T cells in long-lasting Graves disease (dated by TCRdb to the early 2020s). In terms of the full investigation: Patients with newly diagnosed Graves' disease had been on antithyroid drugs for under 3 months. This study used TCR sequencing and RNA sequencing of peripheral blood to compare persistent Graves' disease patients against newly diagnosed Graves' disease patients. The study was registered as a clinical trial and conducted in China. TCR sequencing covered roughly 13 persistent and 20 or so newly diagnosed Graves' disease patients, some 33 samples in total. Paper-wide results and their limitations: Because the primary lesion, thyroid tissue, could not be accessed, the study looked at peripheral blood alone. Lower TCR Shannon entropy and fewer highly expanded clones were observed in persistent Graves' disease patients than in newly diagnosed patients, which suggested clonal expansion. Only the TCR beta chain was sequenced and analyzed. More public clonotypes were shared among persistent patients (roughly 2,700) than among newly diagnosed patients (roughly 1,000). As a limitation, the authors acknowledged that the small sample size may reduce accuracy.

The time point label here, explained by the study, means: newly diagnosed GD, antithyroid drugs for less than 3 months. RNA was extracted from PBMCs in TRIzol for both TCR sequencing and RNA sequencing. The diagnosis of Graves' disease followed American Thyroid Association guidelines. Patients for the study were recruited at an endocrinology department in Xi'an, China. From each patient, around 9.3 milliliters of peripheral blood was collected into an EDTA anticoagulant tube. Ficoll Paque Plus density gradient separation was used to isolate PBMCs, and no further T cell sorting was performed. An Agilent 2100 Bioanalyzer and agarose gel were used to assess RNA quality, and a NanoDrop 2000 was used to measure RNA concentration. In its sample, this clonotype was seen many times. Its recognized antigen is unknown. The input lacks base qualities; no much larger clone sits a single base away. Library prep was done by multiplex PCR. Sequencing was carried out with an Illumina HiSeq 4000. To build TCR beta libraries, CDR3 regions were amplified by Arm-PCR using iRepertoire HTBI primers. Before sequencing, the PCR products went through gel purification. On the study's bioinformatics: Across samples, 55 to 80 TRBV and around 15 TRBJ segments were identified and used for gene usage analysis of CDR3 amino acid clonotypes. COPE and FqMerger were used to merge the filtered high-quality paired reads into contigs. BLAST was used to align contigs to IMGT TRBV, TRBD and TRBJ reference genes, with CDR3 defined following IMGT. Highly expanded clones were defined as clonotypes with a frequency above 0.1%. Shannon entropy served as the measure of repertoire diversity, while the Gini coefficient captured V-J evenness. Clonotypes shared by more than one individual were considered public. Using fastp at Q25 and MiXCR, TCRdb reprocessed the public reads and kept productive beta chains. Each CDR3 protein appears once, grouped with its most common genes and DNA. The V and J calls were determined by TCRdb, not by the authors. The sample table contains more than 450,000 distinct CDR3 sequences; only one count was recorded for roughly 16% of them. The ten largest clonotypes hold 12% of the sample.

Another study also made use of these data, one on T cells in Graves' hyperthyroidism and ophthalmopathy. From that second study: Stable Graves' hyperthyroidism was defined as no progression to ophthalmopathy during 18 months of follow-up. The hyperthyroidism patients were between 18 and 65 years old and newly diagnosed, with a disease duration of less than 2 months. Exclusion was applied to patients with uncontrolled infections, other autoimmune diseases, pregnancy or lactation. Clinical symptoms, serum thyroxine and TRAb, thyroid ultrasound, and orbital computed tomography formed the basis for the diagnoses. The TCR CDR3 was subjected to a first round of RT-PCR using the HTBI primer set and the Qiagen OneStep RT-PCR kit. Most expanded thyroid clonotypes (frequency above 0.001) were also detected in blood, a finding suggesting that blood repertoires may reflect thyroid immune responses. In cross-validation, a model built on a 13 V-J signature told ophthalmopathy apart from stable hyperthyroidism with approximately 91% sensitivity and around 84% specificity, and in testing the same model reached 80%/75%. In validation, the model predicted progression to ophthalmopathy with roughly 70% sensitivity and over 72% specificity, a median of around 6.6 months before onset. TCR V-J signatures able to tell the groups apart were searched for in a discovery cohort of some 100 patients, of whom about 40 had Graves' ophthalmopathy and under 65 had stable Graves' hyperthyroidism. Prospective prediction of ophthalmopathy was tested in an independent validation cohort consisting of some 18 hyperthyroidism patients and approximately 16 patients who later progressed to ophthalmopathy. For training and testing, the 100 or so patients in the discovery cohort were randomly divided in a 7:3 ratio. Thyroid tissue and blood T-cell repertoires from about six Graves' hyperthyroidism patients were also compared in the study. After sampling, hyperthyroidism patients received methimazole starting at 30 mg daily, and ophthalmopathy patients received high-dose intravenous methylprednisolone. The libraries were constructed in a second round of multiplex PCR and then size-selected and purified. Paired-end sequencing of the libraries was performed with 100 bp reads on an Illumina HiSeq2000. SOAPnuke was used to process the raw data, with reads discarded if the reads contained adapters or uncalled bases, had a mean Phred below 15, or lacked an exact constant-primer or identifier match. High-quality paired reads were merged using COPE v1.2.5, and each unique nucleotide sequence was defined as a clonotype. Clonotypes were aligned to IMGT TRBV, TRBD and TRBJ reference segments using MiTCR v1.1. The analysis included only V-J combinations with a frequency above 0.0001, which together covered around 99% of the repertoires. The TCS score was defined as the ratio of F50 (clonal expansion) to E x V (chaos), calculated using BLOSUM62-based TCRdist between CDR3 peptides within each V-J. Welch's t-statistics and random forest reduced roughly 500 V-J features to 10 to 15, which were used in a naive Bayes classifier (R e1071). No statistical method was used to fix the sample size in advance, and group allocation was not hidden from the investigators. The paper reports TCR Vbeta CDR3 sequencing of roughly 140 peripheral blood samples: fewer than 50 ophthalmopathy, roughly 74 hyperthyroidism and some 17 progressor patients.

The TCR was taken from a man aged 40-50 years with Graves disease. Donor details come from another sample of the same person, matched by shared clones. The sequences come from peripheral blood mononuclear cells (PBMCs), collected at new diagnosis, from a patient treated with antithyroid drugs.

The encoded CDR3 is CASSPGQTNTEAFF. The DNA is TGTGCCAGCTCGCCGGGACAAACGAACACTGAAGCTTTCTTT. The chain was built from TRBV18 and TRBJ1-1; possibly the D gene is TRBD1, per 6 matching bases. The trim is 6 bases for V and 1 base for J, with a gap of 12 bases between the germline ends. Counted from cysteine to phenylalanine, this CDR3 has 14 amino acids. CDR3 DNA is the only sequence kept; it has 42 bases, read in frame from the first base. The germline V gene specifies KGHSH as CDR1 and LQKENI as CDR2.